This T cell receptor (beta chain) was obtained from a study of T cells in Graves' hyperthyroidism and ophthalmopathy. Per the germline V gene, CDR1 is DFQATT and CDR2 is SNEGSKA (reference sequence). This CDR3 has 13 residues. Trimming took 2 bases from V and 3 from J, leaving 7 bases between them. This clonotype was found a few times. Stable Graves' hyperthyroidism denoted no ophthalmopathy progression over 18 months. The study enrolled patients aged 18 to 65 with newly diagnosed hyperthyroidism of under 2 months' duration. Thyroid ultrasound, orbital computed tomography, clinical symptoms, and serum thyroxine and TRAb underpinned diagnoses. TCR beta CDR3 sequences were amplified from RNA transcripts. The HTBI set primed first-round TCR CDR3 RT-PCR. From the multiplex PCR reads, TCRdb called clonotypes with MiXCR, one entry per CDR3 protein. This sample has 750,000 to 950,000 distinct CDR3 sequences; roughly 37% occur once, and the top ten carry about 8.9%.

This TCR derives from a man between 18 and 35 years old with Graves' hyperthyroidism. The sequencing sample was made of blood. J is TRBJ2-2 and V is TRBV20-1; D gene unclear. Here the CDR3 reads CSARPDYTGELFF. DNA for the CDR3: TGCAGTGCTAGACCCGACTACACCGGGGAGCTGTTTTTT.